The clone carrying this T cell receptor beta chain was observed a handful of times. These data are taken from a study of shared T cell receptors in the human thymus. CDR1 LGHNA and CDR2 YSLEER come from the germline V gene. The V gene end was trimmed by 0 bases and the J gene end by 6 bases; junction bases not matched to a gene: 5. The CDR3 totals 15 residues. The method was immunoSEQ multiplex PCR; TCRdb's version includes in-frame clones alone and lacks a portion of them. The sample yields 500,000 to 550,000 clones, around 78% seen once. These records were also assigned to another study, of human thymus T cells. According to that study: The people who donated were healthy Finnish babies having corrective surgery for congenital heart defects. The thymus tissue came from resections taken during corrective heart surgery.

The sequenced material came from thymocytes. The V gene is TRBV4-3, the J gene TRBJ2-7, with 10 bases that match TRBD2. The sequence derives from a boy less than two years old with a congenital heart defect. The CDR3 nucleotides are TGCGCCAGCAGCCAAGATGCGGCTAGCGGGAGCGAGCAGTACTTC. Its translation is CASSQDAASGSEQYF.